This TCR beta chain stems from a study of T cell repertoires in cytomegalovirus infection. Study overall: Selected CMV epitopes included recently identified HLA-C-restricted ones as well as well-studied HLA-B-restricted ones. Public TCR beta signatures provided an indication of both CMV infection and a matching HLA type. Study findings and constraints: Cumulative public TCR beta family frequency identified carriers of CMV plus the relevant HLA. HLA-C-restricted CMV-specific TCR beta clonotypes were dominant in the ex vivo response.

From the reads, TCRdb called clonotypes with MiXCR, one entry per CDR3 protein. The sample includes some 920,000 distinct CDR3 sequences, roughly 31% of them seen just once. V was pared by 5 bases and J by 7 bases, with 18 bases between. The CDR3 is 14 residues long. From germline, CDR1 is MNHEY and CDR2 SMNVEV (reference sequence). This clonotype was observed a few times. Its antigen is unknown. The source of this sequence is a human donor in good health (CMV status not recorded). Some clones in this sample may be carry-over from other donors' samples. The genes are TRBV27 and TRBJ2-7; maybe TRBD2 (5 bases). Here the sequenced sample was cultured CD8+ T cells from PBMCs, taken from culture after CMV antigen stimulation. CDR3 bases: TGTGCCAGCAGTGCCTCCGAGGGTTATTTGGAGCAGTACTTC. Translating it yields CASSASEGYLEQYF.